The 24 T cell receptor beta chains below all came from one sample that was sequenced in a study of T cell repertoires in cytomegalovirus infection. Via MiXCR, TCRdb re-called the reads, giving one row per CDR3 protein. The sample holds about 150,000 distinct CDR3 sequences, 23% seen once. Sequenced sample: PBMCs. These receptors were taken from a human donor in good health (CMV status not recorded). Some clones in this sample may be carry-over from other donors' samples.

The DNA for the CDR3 is TGTGCCAGCAGTGCTATGAAGAGCACTGAAGCTTTCTTT. This codes for CASSAMKSTEAFF. V gene TRBV6-6 combines with J gene TRBJ1-1; D is unresolved. Trimming shortened V by 5 bases and J by 4 bases, and 11 bases separated the two germline ends. From germline, CDR1 is MNHNY and CDR2 SVGAGI (reference sequence). This CDR3 region has 13 residues.

A few counts support this clonotype. The chain carries TRBV6-2 or TRBV6-3 and TRBJ2-5; D not certain. Trimming cost V 2 bases and J 2 bases, with 12 bases left between them. Germline values: CDR1 MNHEY, CDR2 SVGEGT. The CDR3 is made up of 15 amino acids. The CDR3 loop is CASSYVGSHQETQYF. The CDR3 DNA follows: TGTGCCAGCAGTTACGTCGGGTCCCATCAAGAGACCCAGTACTTC.

The table lists this clonotype with many counts. The chain is built from TRBV7-2 and TRBJ2-1, with 9 bases aligning to TRBD2. This CDR3 comprises 15 residues. Germline V gene sequence: CDR1 SGHTA, CDR2 FQGNSA. The junction had 5 bases not matched to a gene; V was cut back by 0 bases and J by 8 bases. CDR3 bases: TGTGCCAGCAGCTTAGCTAGCGGGGGAGGCGATGAGCAGTTCTTC. Protein: CASSLASGGGDEQFF.

This clonotype was counted a few times. The genes are TRBV27 and TRBJ2-3; D is unresolved. The CDR3 is 14 residues long. The germline V gene has CDR1 MNHEY and CDR2 SMNVEV (reference sequence). The ends were cut back, 6 bases at V and 2 bases at J, with 12 bases in the middle. The CDR3 here is CASREYSYTDTQYF. CDR3 bases: TGTGCCAGCAGGGAATACAGTTACACAGATACGCAGTATTTT.

The chain combines TRBV20-1 with TRBJ1-6; D remains ambiguous. Germline CDR1 is DFQATT and CDR2 is SNEGSKA (reference sequence). This CDR3 region has 12 residues. Trimming took 6 bases from V and 0 from J, leaving 3 bases between them. The CDR3: CSASSYNSPLHF. The CDR3 DNA follows: TGCAGTGCAAGCTCCTATAATTCACCCCTCCACTTT.

This clonotype came up a few times. This chain connects TRBV28 to TRBJ2-7; D is ambiguous. The CDR3 totals 13 residues. CDR1 is MDHEN and CDR2 is SYDVKM in the germline V gene. V was pared by 8 bases and J by 8 bases, with 19 bases between. The DNA for the CDR3 is TGTGCCAGCTTTGACTCTACCTTTTTCAAGCAGTACTTC. This translates into CASFDSTFFKQYF.

Ten or more counts support this clonotype. This chain uses TRBV6-2 or TRBV6-3 with TRBJ2-7; TRBD2 agrees at 8 bases. The CDR3 is 19 amino acids. Unmatched junction bases numbered 18, after V lost 5 bases and J lost 0 bases. Germline loops: CDR1 MNHEY, CDR2 SVGEGT. CDR3 amino acids: CASSGRTGTRRMSSYEQYF. The CDR3 bases are TGTGCCAGCAGTGGTCGGACCGGGACTAGGAGGATGAGCTCCTACGAGCAGTACTTC.

This clonotype has more than one count but fewer than ten. The genes are TRBV6-2 or TRBV6-3 and TRBJ2-7; D gene unclear. The germline gives CDR1 MNHEY, CDR2 SVGEGT. Trimming stripped 4 bases from V and 2 bases from J, with 12 bases between. The CDR3 totals 14 residues. The CDR3 reads CASSSTASPYEQYF. CDR3 nucleotide sequence: TGTGCCAGCAGTTCCACGGCCTCGCCCTACGAGCAGTACTTC.

V gene TRBV19 combines with J gene TRBJ2-7; 15 positions agree with TRBD2. Trimming at V came to 8 bases and at J to 2 bases, leaving 7 bases not matched to a gene. Germline values: CDR1 LNHDA, CDR2 SQIVND (reference sequence). The CDR3 contains 16 residues. The CDR3 here is CASAGLAGGRPYEQYF. CDR3 nucleotide sequence: TGTGCCAGTGCGGGACTAGCGGGAGGACGACCCTACGAGCAGTACTTC.

This clonotype was seen at least ten times. This sequence joins TRBV7-2 and TRBJ2-2; 14 nucleotides agree with TRBD2. Germline assignment: CDR1 SGHTA and CDR2 FQGNSA. J gave up 5 bases and V 5 bases, and 7 bases lay outside the gene matches. The CDR3 contains 17 residues. The CDR3: CASSPMRLAGGTGELFF. In nucleotides, the CDR3 is TGTGCCAGCAGCCCAATGAGACTAGCGGGAGGGACCGGGGAGCTGTTTTTT.

The chain recombines TRBV19 with TRBJ1-1; no clear D. The germline V and J ends were trimmed by 10 bases and 7 bases, with 13 bases remaining between them. The germline V gene encodes CDR1 LNHDA and CDR2 SQIVND (reference sequence). The CDR3 is 11 residues long. CDR3 nucleotide sequence: TGTGCCACGATCCCCCCAGATGAAGCTTTCTTT. This sequence encodes CATIPPDEAFF.

This clonotype was seen repeatedly, ten times or more. CDR3 sequence: CASSYSEIAGYNEQFF. The CDR3 DNA sequence: TGTGCCAGCAGTTACTCGGAGATAGCGGGTTACAATGAGCAGTTCTTC. The chain joins TRBV6-2 or TRBV6-3 to TRBJ2-1; 7 bases line up with TRBD2. The V segment lost 0 bases and the J segment 4 bases; nucleotides outside the gene matches: 6. The CDR3 has 16 residues. Looked up from germline, CDR1 is MNHEY and CDR2 is SVGEGT.

The chain joins TRBV30 to TRBJ1-2; D is ambiguous. Germline CDR1 and CDR2: GTSNPN and SVGIG (reference sequence). The CDR3 is 14 residues long. Trimming removed 0 bases from V and 7 bases from J, with 15 bases in between. The CDR3 region is CAWSVRAGEGGYTF. Here the CDR3 DNA reads TGTGCCTGGAGTGTAAGGGCCGGGGAGGGTGGCTACACCTTC.

The chain joins TRBV28 to TRBJ1-1; D is perhaps TRBD1 (5 bases). Trimming cost V 6 bases and J 9 bases, with 14 bases left between them. The V gene's germline CDR1 is MDHEN and CDR2 SYDVKM. This CDR3 has 12 amino acids. CDR3 amino acids: CASSYYTGKAFF. CDR3 sequence (DNA): TGTGCCAGCAGCTACTATACAGGCAAAGCTTTCTTT.

This clonotype was observed many times. The chain couples TRBV6-5 to TRBJ2-6; tentatively, D is TRBD1 (6 bases). The CDR3 covers 16 residues. Trimming shortened V by 4 bases and J by 1 base, and 11 bases separated the two germline ends. Germline V gene lookup returns CDR1 MNHEY and CDR2 SVGAGI. Here the CDR3 DNA reads TGTGCCAGCAGTTTGGGACACAGTTCTGGGGCCAACGTCCTGACTTTC. Its translation is CASSLGHSSGANVLTF.

This chain joins TRBV7-9 and TRBJ1-5; 9 bases map to TRBD1. The CDR3 length is 14 residues. With 4 bases clipped from V and 5 bases from J, the junction kept 3 bases outside the gene matches. Germline V CDR1 and CDR2: SEHNR, FQNEAQ (reference sequence). CDR3 protein: CASSSTGGDQPQHF. As DNA, the CDR3 is TGTGCCAGCAGCTCAACAGGGGGCGATCAGCCCCAGCATTTT.

A few counts support this clonotype. The genes are TRBV20-1 and TRBJ1-2; 8 nucleotides agree with TRBD1. CDR1 and CDR2 (germline): DFQATT, SNEGSKA (reference sequence). The V and J ends lost 0 bases and 8 bases, in that order; junction bases with no gene match: 8. This CDR3 has 14 amino acids. The CDR3 spells CSARDQNRGGGYTF. The CDR3 nucleotides are TGCAGTGCTAGAGATCAGAACAGGGGGGGAGGCTACACCTTC.

In this sample, this clonotype turned up many times. The CDR3: CASREQGMGPQHF. The CDR3 bases are TGTGCCAGCAGAGAACAGGGCATGGGGCCCCAGCATTTT. V usage is TRBV12-3 or TRBV12-4 and J usage is TRBJ1-5; maybe TRBD1 (6 bases). The CDR3 is 13 amino acids. V lost 6 bases and J 9 bases, leaving 15 bases between the germline ends.

This clonotype was recorded at least ten times. The chain employs TRBV14 and TRBJ1-2; TRBD1 matches at 9 bases. The CDR3 consists of 15 residues. Trimming took 4 bases from V and 5 from J; bases not matched to a gene: 8. CDR1 and CDR2 from the germline V gene are SGHDN and FVKESK. CDR3 nucleotide sequence: TGTGCCAGCAGCCGACCGGGACAGGGTCAATATGGCTACACCTTC. Translation: CASSRPGQGQYGYTF.

The chain joins TRBV7-3 to TRBJ2-1; perhaps TRBD1 as D (6 bases). This CDR3 contains 16 residues. Deletions cut 5 bases from V and 4 bases from J, with 18 bases between. Germline V gene data show CDR1 as SGHTA and CDR2 as FQGTGA. CDR3 DNA sequence: TGTGCCAGCAGCCCACAGGGCCATGACTCTTACAATGAGCAGTTCTTC. Translated, it gives CASSPQGHDSYNEQFF.

The chain employs TRBV7-2 and TRBJ2-1, with TRBD1 matching over 7 bases. The germline V gene has CDR1 SGHTA and CDR2 FQGNSA. This CDR3 has 15 amino acids. Trimming took 6 bases from V and 4 from J; bases not matched to a gene: 9. This CDR3 is CASSPTGDLYNEQFF. The CDR3 bases are TGTGCCAGCAGTCCAACAGGGGACCTTTACAATGAGCAGTTCTTC. Drawing the rest from reference TRBV7-2 and TRBJ2-1, the complete variable domain is GAGVSQSPSNKVTEKGKDVELRCDPISGHTALYWYRQSLGQGLEFLIYFQGNSAPDKSGLPSDRFSAERTGGSVSTLTIQRTQQEDSAVYLCASSPTGDLYNEQFFGPGTRLTVL.

There are many counts of this clonotype. The V call is TRBV6-5, the J call TRBJ2-3; the D is unclear. The CDR3 has 14 residues. The germline V gene encodes CDR1 MNHEY and CDR2 SVGAGI. The ends were cut back, 8 bases at V and 2 bases at J, with 14 bases in the middle. CDR3 in DNA: TGTGCCAGCCGGTTGATCGCTGTCACAGATACGCAGTATTTT. This encodes CASRLIAVTDTQYF.

This clonotype was picked up a small number of times. The chain has TRBV4-3 and TRBJ1-2; a possible D gene is TRBD1 (5 bases). Germline CDR1 is LGHNA and CDR2 is YSLEER. Trimming shortened V by 0 bases and J by 7 bases, and 15 bases separated the two germline ends. The CDR3 sequence is 15 residues long. CDR3 region: CASSQDSVGPVGYTF. DNA of the CDR3: TGCGCCAGCAGCCAAGATTCGGTGGGGCCTGTTGGCTACACCTTC.

This clonotype came up many times. The rearrangement uses TRBV7-9 and TRBJ2-7; 7 bases map to TRBD1. The CDR3 contains 15 residues. J lost 2 bases, V lost 1 base, and 5 bases had no gene match. Germline CDR1 and CDR2: SEHNR and FQNEAQ (reference sequence). The CDR3 here is CASSLEGGFTYEQYF. CDR3 nucleotide sequence: TGTGCCAGCAGCTTAGAAGGGGGCTTCACCTACGAGCAGTACTTC.